Below, 28 T cell receptor beta chains from the same sample are listed, as sequenced in a study of T cells in Graves' hyperthyroidism and ophthalmopathy. Authors of the study amplified TCR beta CDR3 regions from RNA transcripts. The TCR CDR3 was amplified in a first-round RT-PCR using the HTBI primer set. TCRdb passed the multiplex PCR reads through MiXCR, listing each CDR3 protein once. The table records about 760,000 distinct CDR3 sequences, 35% of them present only once. Material: blood. The source of these receptors is a woman aged 40 to 49 with Graves' hyperthyroidism.

The V gene is TRBV5-1, the J gene TRBJ2-7, with D hard to call. The germline V gene has CDR1 SGHRS and CDR2 YFSETQ. The CDR3 consists of 16 residues. V shed 3 bases and J shed 7 bases, with 23 bases lying between them. The chain's CDR3 is CASSSRIPKTNNEQYF. The CDR3 nucleotides read TGCGCCAGCAGCTCCAGGATCCCCAAAACGAACAATGAGCAGTACTTC.

This clonotype came up many times. The chain is built from TRBV24-1 and TRBJ2-2; D remains ambiguous. Trimming took 2 bases from V and 7 from J, leaving 13 bases between them. Germline CDR1 KGHDR, CDR2 SFDVKD. The CDR3 runs to 15 residues. The CDR3, as DNA: TGTGCCACCAGTGATTCGGACCAGTGGCGCGGGGAGCTGTTTTTT. Protein sequence: CATSDSDQWRGELFF.

This clonotype was seen at least ten times. The chain employs TRBV29-1 and TRBJ1-2; maybe TRBD1 (6 bases). Germline values: CDR1 SQVTM, CDR2 ANQGSEA. Trimming cost V 3 bases and J 3 bases, with 17 bases left between them. CDR3 length: 15 residues. CDR3 loop: CSVDQEGGFHYGYTF. The CDR3 DNA reads TGCAGCGTTGACCAGGAGGGGGGTTTTCACTATGGCTACACCTTC.

The chain recombines TRBV2 with TRBJ1-1, with 11 bases that match TRBD1. Trimming took 4 bases from V and 0 from J; bases not matched to a gene: 7. The CDR3 is made up of 17 amino acids. Germline V CDR1 and CDR2: SNHLY, FYNNEI. The CDR3 DNA reads as TGTGCCAGCAGTGGGGGACAGGGGGGGTCAATGAACACTGAAGCTTTCTTT. Residues: CASSGGQGGSMNTEAFF.

This clonotype was found a few times. The chain couples TRBV5-1 to TRBJ1-1; 7 nucleotides line up with TRBD1. Germline V gene lookup returns CDR1 SGHRS and CDR2 YFSETQ. V dropped 4 bases and J dropped 1; count of bases not matched to a gene: 4. The length of the CDR3 is 14 residues. CDR3: CASSRGLQNTEAFF. The CDR3 region has the DNA TGCGCCAGCAGCAGGGGGCTACAGAACACTGAAGCTTTCTTT.

The rearrangement uses TRBV6-1 and TRBJ2-5, with D possibly TRBD1 on 5 matching bases. Germline V lookup: CDR1 MNHNS, CDR2 SASEGT. V lost 6 bases to trimming and J lost 10 bases, with 21 bases between them. There are 14 residues in the CDR3. The CDR3 DNA is TGTGCCAGCAGCCCCCCCGCAGACAGCCCAGGCCAGTACTTC. It translates to CASSPPADSPGQYF.

The chain couples TRBV10-3 to TRBJ2-2; 7 bases fit TRBD1. The CDR3 totals 14 residues. V shed 10 bases and J 0 bases; nucleotides not matched to a gene: 5. Per germline, CDR1 ENHRY and CDR2 SYGVKD. For the CDR3, the DNA is TGTGCCACCTGGGACAGTACGAACACCGGGGAGCTGTTTTTT. Residues: CATWDSTNTGELFF.

V and J are TRBV20-1 and TRBJ1-5; 7 bases align to TRBD1. There are 15 residues in the CDR3. Per the germline V gene, CDR1 is DFQATT and CDR2 is SNEGSKA (reference sequence). The trim removed 0 bases at V and 3 bases at J, leaving 5 bases unmatched. The CDR3 DNA follows: TGCAGTGCTAGAGACACGGGACAGTTCAATCAGCCCCAGCATTTT. Protein: CSARDTGQFNQPQHF.

CDR3 residues: CSAIKDRGRSGYTF. CDR3 DNA: TGCAGTGCTATCAAGGACAGGGGGCGGAGTGGCTACACCTTC. The chain couples TRBV20-1 to TRBJ1-2; 11 bases fit TRBD1. There are 14 residues in the CDR3. V shed 4 bases and J 7 bases; nucleotides not matched to a gene: 8. Germline values: CDR1 DFQATT, CDR2 SNEGSKA (reference sequence).

V and J are TRBV6-1 and TRBJ2-2, with 8 nucleotides matching TRBD2. CDR3 length: 16 residues. Germline V lookup: CDR1 MNHNS, CDR2 SASEGT. V trimming: 6 bases; J trimming: 3 bases; junction bases outside the gene matches: 9. The CDR3 coding sequence is TGTGCCAGCAGCCCTACAGGAGCGGGAGACACCGGGGAGCTGTTTTTT. This translates into CASSPTGAGDTGELFF.

The V gene is TRBV7-2, the J gene TRBJ1-2, with 9 nucleotides matching TRBD1. V was pared by 5 bases and J by 7 bases, with 11 bases of the junction left unmatched. CDR3 length equals 15 residues. Germline CDR1 reads SGHTA; CDR2 reads FQGNSA. The CDR3 loop reads CASSIRQGVLSGYTF. CDR3 DNA sequence: TGTGCCAGCAGCATAAGACAGGGGGTCCTCTCTGGCTACACCTTC.

This clonotype was detected many times. V is TRBV7-2 and J is TRBJ1-1, with D tentatively TRBD1 (5 bases). The CDR3 contains 14 residues. With 1 base removed from V and 5 bases from J, the gap between germline ends came to 11 bases. In germline, CDR1 is SGHTA, CDR2 FQGNSA. The CDR3 protein is CASSLGSGWTEAFF. DNA of the CDR3: TGTGCCAGCAGCTTAGGTTCAGGGTGGACTGAAGCTTTCTTT.

The genes are TRBV7-9 and TRBJ1-2; no reliable D call. CDR3 length: 13 residues. V lost 1 base and J lost 6, with 9 bases in between. Germline lookup yields CDR1 SEHNR and CDR2 FQNEAQ (reference sequence). The CDR3 nucleotides are TGTGCCAGCAGCTTAGGGGAAATTAATGGCTACACCTTC. Translated, it gives CASSLGEINGYTF.

The chain joins TRBV20-1 to TRBJ2-3; a weak D match, TRBD2 (5 bases). Trimming took 6 bases from V and 1 from J, leaving 14 bases between them. Germline CDR1 DFQATT, CDR2 SNEGSKA (reference sequence). This CDR3 is built from 14 residues. The CDR3 nucleotides are TGCAGTGCGACCCCGGGGTGGGGCACAGATACGCAGTATTTT. This codes for CSATPGWGTDTQYF.

This chain links TRBV29-1 with TRBJ2-7, with D possibly matching TRBD2 (5 bases). V lost 6 bases to trimming and J lost 2 bases, with 11 bases between them. From germline, CDR1 is SQVTM and CDR2 ANQGSEA. The CDR3 consists of 12 residues. CDR3 sequence reads: CSVEGRTYEQYF. The DNA of the CDR3 is TGCAGCGTAGAGGGTCGAACCTACGAGCAGTACTTC.

This sequence joins TRBV28 and TRBJ2-5; a weak D match, TRBD2 (6 bases). Looked up from germline, CDR1 is MDHEN and CDR2 is SYDVKM. V shed 6 bases and J shed 3 bases, with 17 bases lying between them. The CDR3 is 15 residues long. Here the CDR3 DNA reads TGTGCCAGCAGCCCCGGTGGGTTAGCGGAAGAGACCCAGTACTTC. This gives the protein CASSPGGLAEETQYF.

Notes on this clonotype: A far larger clone is just one base off, so this is likely a read error. The genes are TRBV19 and TRBJ2-5, with unresolved D. This CDR3 has 14 residues. CDR1 LNHDA and CDR2 SQIVND come from the germline V gene (reference sequence). CDR3 sequence (DNA): TGTGCCAGTAGTATAGGGTCGGGCCAAGAGACCCAGTGCTTC. Translated, it gives CASSIGSGQETQCF.

The J gene is TRBJ1-4, the V gene TRBV2; D not resolved. This CDR3 comprises 15 residues. V gave up 6 bases and J gave up 0 bases, with 11 bases separating them. Germline V gene sequence: CDR1 SNHLY, CDR2 FYNNEI. CDR3 sequence reads: CASSHRGPTNEKLFF. In nucleotides, the CDR3 is TGTGCCAGCAGCCATCGGGGTCCAACTAATGAAAAACTGTTTTTT.

In its sample, this clonotype was seen a few times. The chain carries TRBV29-1 and TRBJ2-5; perhaps TRBD2 as D (5 bases). Deletions cut 3 bases from V and 5 bases from J, with 28 bases between. Germline CDR1 SQVTM, CDR2 ANQGSEA. The CDR3 consists of 18 residues. The CDR3 bases are TGCAGCGTTGACGGGGTGGGCGGCGGGTTTACCGCTTCGGAGACCCAGTACTTC. Protein product: CSVDGVGGGFTASETQYF.

The chain is built from TRBV9 and TRBJ1-2; TRBD1 might be the D (6 bases). The CDR3 extends over 12 amino acids. Germline loops: CDR1 SGDLS, CDR2 YYNGEE. Trimming shortened V by 7 bases and J by 8 bases, and 15 bases separated the two germline ends. The CDR3 DNA follows: TGTGCCAGCCGACGGGGGGCGGGGGGCTACACCTTC. Its protein product is CASRRGAGGYTF.

About this clonotype itself: Since a much larger clone is just one base distant, this may be a read error. In nucleotides, the CDR3 is TGCGCCAGCAGCTTCGGGACCCAGACCCTGGGGCAGTACTTC. Translated, it gives CASSFGTQTLGQYF. J is TRBJ2-7 and V is TRBV5-1; D tentatively reads TRBD1 or TRBD2 (5 bases each). Trimming pared 2 bases from V and 9 bases from J, leaving 18 bases between. The CDR3 runs 14 residues. CDR1 SGHRS and CDR2 YFSETQ come from the germline V gene.

The sample holds a few counts of this clonotype. The genes are TRBV10-3 and TRBJ1-2; D is possibly TRBD1 (5 bases). The germline V gene has CDR1 ENHRY and CDR2 SYGVKD. The CDR3 has 14 residues. Trimming removed 10 bases from V and 2 bases from J, with 17 bases in between. CDR3 nucleotides: TGTGCCACCACGAGCGGGGGTGTCAACTATGGCTACACCTTC. This gives the protein CATTSGGVNYGYTF.

This clonotype was seen repeatedly, ten times or more. V gene TRBV7-2 combines with J gene TRBJ1-6, with TRBD1 matching over 9 bases. With V trimmed by 1 base and J by 9 bases, 4 bases remained unmatched. Germline V CDR1 and CDR2: SGHTA, FQGNSA. The CDR3 has 15 residues. CDR3 protein: CASSLGTGVGSPLHF. As DNA, the CDR3 is TGTGCCAGCAGCTTAGGGACAGGGGTCGGTTCACCCCTCCACTTT.

The DNA for the CDR3 is TGCGCCAGCAGCTTGTCGGGACCAGAAATGTACGAGCAGTACTTC. This encodes CASSLSGPEMYEQYF. The rearrangement uses TRBV5-1 and TRBJ2-7; D could derive from TRBD1 or TRBD2 (5 bases each). V was pared by 1 base and J by 4 bases, with 15 bases between. The CDR3 is 15 residues long. Germline CDR1 reads SGHRS; CDR2 reads YFSETQ.

This clonotype has at least ten counts. The chain employs TRBV6-5 and TRBJ1-1; D gene unclear. With 7 bases removed from V and 4 bases from J, the gap between germline ends came to 13 bases. Germline V lookup: CDR1 MNHEY, CDR2 SVGAGI. CDR3 length equals 13 residues. The CDR3 protein is CASKQYSGTEAFF. In DNA form, the CDR3 reads TGTGCCAGCAAGCAATATTCGGGCACTGAAGCTTTCTTT.

Regarding this clonotype: A read error may be the cause here, since a much bigger clone is one base away. The gene calls are TRBV7-9 and TRBJ1-2; weak D call: TRBD1 (5 bases). Germline lookup yields CDR1 SEHNR and CDR2 FQNEAQ (reference sequence). This CDR3 spans 14 amino acids. The CDR3 sequence: CASSSAGTAYGHTF. As DNA, the CDR3 is TGTGCCAGCAGCTCTGCCGGGACGGCCTATGGCCACACCTTC.

The CDR3 spells CASSLTGLPQHF. For the CDR3, the DNA is TGTGCCAGCAGTCTCACAGGGTTGCCCCAGCATTTT. The rearrangement uses TRBV7-2 and TRBJ1-5; TRBD1 is a possible D gene (6 bases). Trimming left V 6 bases short and J 9 bases short, with 12 bases between. The germline V gene has CDR1 SGHTA and CDR2 FQGNSA. The CDR3 is 12 amino acids.

Regarding this clonotype: A much bigger clone sits one base away, suggesting this may be a read error. As the CDR3 is not closed by the conserved phenylalanine or tryptophan, this likely results from a read error. The rearrangement links TRBV7-2 to TRBJ1-1, with a tentative D call TRBD1 (6 bases). Germline loops: CDR1 SGHTA, CDR2 FQGNSA. Trimming took off 4 bases at V and 1 base at J, with 10 bases between the two ends. CDR3 length: 14 amino acids. The CDR3 DNA reads TGTGCCAGCAGCTCGGGGACAACGAACACTGAAGCTTTCCTT. Translated, it gives CASSSGTTNTEAFL.